One sample yielded the 2 T cell receptor beta chains listed below, sequenced in a study of blood T cell repertoires in COVID-19. Only in-frame clones appear in the TCRdb table, and some are missing; sequencing was by immunoSEQ multiplex PCR. Among about 170,000 clones listed, more than 65% were seen once. The source material was peripheral blood. These TCRs come from a man in his 70s with active or convalescent COVID-19.

This sequence joins TRBV28 and TRBJ2-1, with 10 bases aligning to TRBD2. With 6 bases clipped from V and 7 bases from J, the junction kept 15 bases outside the gene matches. Germline V CDR1 and CDR2: MDHEN, SYDVKM. This CDR3 contains 17 residues. CDR3 sequence reads: CASRKGVLAGVWNEQFF. CDR3 sequence (DNA): TGTGCCAGCAGAAAGGGGGTTCTAGCGGGAGTATGGAATGAGCAGTTCTTC. Drawing the rest from reference TRBV28 and TRBJ2-1, the complete variable domain is DVKVTQSSRYLVKRTGEKVFLECVQDMDHENMFWYRQDPGLGLRLIYFSYDVKMKEKGDIPEGYSVSREKKERFSLILESASTNQTSMYLCASRKGVLAGVWNEQFFGPGTRLTVL.

This chain uses TRBV7-2 with TRBJ2-1; 9 nucleotides align to TRBD2. The CDR3 has 15 residues. CDR1 is SGHTA and CDR2 is FQGNSA in the germline V gene. V lost 1 base and J lost 6; bases outside the gene matches: 4. CDR3 region: CASSLGAGGGNEQFF. In DNA form, the CDR3 reads TGTGCCAGCAGCTTAGGAGCGGGGGGCGGCAATGAGCAGTTCTTC.